This passage covers 26 T cell receptor beta chains from one sample sequenced in a study of cytotoxic CD8 clonotypes in ibrutinib-treated CLL. Clones were sequenced by immunoSEQ multiplex PCR, and TCRdb holds only the in-frame ones, with some missing. The repertoire includes approximately 150,000 clones, about 88% of them detected once, and 3% sits in the top ten. The source was PBMCs, collected at disease progression, from a patient treated with ibrutinib. Every receptor here comes from a human donor with chronic lymphocytic leukemia.

As to this clone: Other nucleotide sequences in the sample specify the same CDR3. The chain joins TRBV7-9 to TRBJ1-5; D remains ambiguous. Germline V CDR1 and CDR2: SEHNR, FQNEAQ (reference sequence). The CDR3 spans 13 residues. V shed 1 base and J shed 3 bases, with 4 bases lying between them. Written as DNA, the CDR3 is TGTGCCAGCAGCTTAGGTGTCAATCAGCCCCAGCATTTT. Its protein product is CASSLGVNQPQHF.

A remark on this clone: Other nucleotide sequences in the sample specify the same CDR3. The CDR3: CASSFGGLETQYF. CDR3 DNA sequence: TGTGCCAGCAGTTTCGGGGGCCTGGAGACCCAGTACTTC. The gene calls are TRBV27 and TRBJ2-5; possibly TRBD1 or TRBD2 for D (6 bases each). From germline, CDR1 is MNHEY and CDR2 SMNVEV (reference sequence). The V end was cut by 3 bases, the J end by 5 bases, with 10 bases between. This CDR3 comprises 13 residues.

This clone has a single count. The CDR3 region is CASSLGPTNTGELFF. The CDR3 DNA sequence: TGTGCCAGCAGCTTGGGGCCGACGAACACCGGGGAGCTGTTTTTT. The chain couples TRBV5-4 to TRBJ2-2; no clear D. This CDR3 is 15 amino acids long. The ends were cut back, 0 bases at V and 0 bases at J, with 6 bases in the middle. CDR1 and CDR2 (germline): SGHNT, YYREEE (reference sequence). Variable domain in full (rest from reference TRBV5-4 and TRBJ2-2): ETGVTQSPTHLIKTRGQQVTLRCSSQSGHNTVSWYQQALGQGPQFIFQYYREEENGRGNFPPRFSGLQFPNYSSELNVNALELDDSALYLCASSLGPTNTGELFFGEGSRLTVL.

This sequence joins TRBV19 and TRBJ2-5; D tentatively fits TRBD1 or TRBD2 (5 bases each). Trimming removed 3 bases from V and 4 bases from J, with 15 bases in between. The germline V gene encodes CDR1 LNHDA and CDR2 SQIVND (reference sequence). There are 15 residues in the CDR3. CDR3 sequence reads: CASSIPGTLLETQYF. The CDR3 DNA reads as TGTGCCAGTAGTATCCCCGGGACCCTCTTAGAGACCCAGTACTTC. Based on the CDR3 plus reference TRBV19 and TRBJ2-5, the full variable domain is DGGITQSPKYLFRKEGQNVTLSCEQNLNHDAMYWYRQDPGQGLRLIYYSQIVNDFQKGDIAEGYSVSREKKESFPLTVTSAQKNPTAFYLCASSIPGTLLETQYFGPGTRLLVL.

V usage is TRBV29-1 and J usage is TRBJ1-1; 7 bases are a match to TRBD1. The CDR3 length is 13 residues. Unmatched junction bases numbered 4, after V lost 6 bases and J lost 0 bases. The V gene's germline CDR1 is SQVTM and CDR2 ANQGSEA. Written as DNA, the CDR3 is TGCAGCGTCTGGGACAGATTGAACACTGAAGCTTTCTTT. Encoded protein: CSVWDRLNTEAFF.

This chain links TRBV6-1 with TRBJ2-7; D unclear. The CDR3 runs to 14 residues. Between the trimmed V and J ends, which lost 1 base and 0 bases, there was a span of 7 bases. Germline V gene sequence: CDR1 MNHNS, CDR2 SASEGT. DNA of the CDR3: TGTGCCAGCAGTGAAGGGCGGAGCTCCTACGAGCAGTACTTC. Amino acid sequence: CASSEGRSSYEQYF.

This clone appeared a single time. The chain links TRBV5-4 to TRBJ2-2; D is unresolved. The CDR3 covers 15 residues. With 4 bases removed from V and 4 bases from J, the gap between germline ends came to 14 bases. CDR1 and CDR2 (germline): SGHNT, YYREEE (reference sequence). The CDR3 spells CASSIPSQVTGELFF. The CDR3 coding sequence is TGTGCCAGCAGCATTCCATCTCAGGTCACCGGGGAGCTGTTTTTT. The entire variable domain, with the rest obtained from reference TRBV5-4 and TRBJ2-2, is as follows: ETGVTQSPTHLIKTRGQQVTLRCSSQSGHNTVSWYQQALGQGPQFIFQYYREEENGRGNFPPRFSGLQFPNYSSELNVNALELDDSALYLCASSIPSQVTGELFFGEGSRLTVL.

The V call is TRBV27, the J call TRBJ2-1; TRBD1 might be the D (5 bases). Deletions cut 6 bases from V and 3 bases from J, with 18 bases between. Germline loops: CDR1 MNHEY, CDR2 SMNVEV (reference sequence). CDR3 length: 16 residues. In nucleotides, the CDR3 is TGTGCCAGCAGGCAGACAGAGCGTGGGGACTACAATGAGCAGTTCTTC. Translating gives CASRQTERGDYNEQFF.

The chain joins TRBV30 to TRBJ1-4; D may be TRBD1 (5 bases). Germline values: CDR1 GTSNPN, CDR2 SVGIG (reference sequence). V shed 2 bases and J shed 2 bases, with 12 bases lying between them. This CDR3 is built from 15 residues. The CDR3 loop reads CAWSSRGRTNEKLFF. In DNA, the CDR3 is TGTGCCTGGAGTTCGAGGGGACGTACTAATGAAAAACTGTTTTTT.

This rearrangement joins TRBV6-1 to TRBJ1-5, with D perhaps TRBD1 (5 bases). CDR1 and CDR2 from the germline V gene are MNHNS and SASEGT. The V end was cut by 0 bases, the J end by 4 bases, with 16 bases between. CDR3 length: 17 amino acids. The CDR3 DNA follows: TGTGCCAGCAGTGAAGCGCGGACACTTTTACGAAATCAGCCCCAGCATTTT. It yields the protein CASSEARTLLRNQPQHF.

The chain recombines TRBV18 with TRBJ2-5, with 9 bases aligning to TRBD2. J was trimmed by 0 bases and V by 2 bases; bases with no gene match: 4. Germline V CDR1 and CDR2: KGHSH, LQKENI. The CDR3 has 16 amino acids. The CDR3 DNA follows: TGTGCCAGCTCACCAAATCCTAGCGGGAACCAAGAGACCCAGTACTTC. Residues: CASSPNPSGNQETQYF. The full variable domain, with the rest looked up from reference TRBV18 and TRBJ2-5, is NAGVMQNPRHLVRRRGQEARLRCSPMKGHSHVYWYRQLPEEGLKFMVYLQKENIIDESGMPKERFSAEFPKEGPSILRIQQVVRGDSAAYFCASSPNPSGNQETQYFGPGTRLLVL.

V usage is TRBV6-4 and J usage is TRBJ2-1; possibly TRBD1 for D (8 bases). The V gene's germline CDR1 is MRHNA and CDR2 SNTAGT. This CDR3 is built from 17 residues. The V and J ends lost 2 bases and 1 base respectively, with 15 bases between them. The CDR3 here is CASSDTNRGGSYNEQFF. In nucleotides, the CDR3 is TGTGCCAGCAGTGACACCAACAGGGGGGGGTCCTACAATGAGCAGTTCTTC.

Written as DNA, the CDR3 is TGTGCCAGTAGTCTTAAACCGGACAGGGACTATGGCTACACCTTC. Its protein product is CASSLKPDRDYGYTF. The genes are TRBV19 and TRBJ1-2; 8 bases are a match to TRBD1. The CDR3 loop spans 15 amino acids. V dropped 5 bases and J dropped 3; count of bases not matched to a gene: 8. Germline V lookup: CDR1 LNHDA, CDR2 SQIVND (reference sequence). The whole variable domain, remainder taken from reference TRBV19 and TRBJ1-2, is DGGITQSPKYLFRKEGQNVTLSCEQNLNHDAMYWYRQDPGQGLRLIYYSQIVNDFQKGDIAEGYSVSREKKESFPLTVTSAQKNPTAFYLCASSLKPDRDYGYTFGSGTRLTVV.

This chain uses TRBV25-1 with TRBJ2-3; possibly TRBD1 for D (7 bases). CDR3 length equals 16 residues. Germline-derived CDR1 and CDR2 are MGHDK and SYGVNS. Deletions cut 8 bases from V and 0 bases from J, with 18 bases between. CDR3 nucleotides: TGTGCCAGCTCGCATACGACAGGGACTAGCACAGATACGCAGTATTTT. This sequence encodes CASSHTTGTSTDTQYF.

The chain links TRBV10-3 to TRBJ2-7; TRBD2 matches 15 bases. Germline CDR1 is ENHRY and CDR2 is SYGVKD. The CDR3 is 18 amino acids. V shed 3 bases and J 5 bases; nucleotides not matched to a gene: 11. CDR3 bases: TGTGCCATCAGTGATGGCCCCGGACTAGCGGGAGGGGGCGACGAGCAGTACTTC. Protein: CAISDGPGLAGGGDEQYF.

The chain couples TRBV5-6 to TRBJ2-7, with 8 bases matching TRBD2. V lost 6 bases to trimming and J lost 0 bases; unmatched junction nucleotides: 8. The CDR3 consists of 15 residues. Germline-derived CDR1 and CDR2 are SGHDT and YYEEEE. DNA for the CDR3: TGTGCCAGCAACAAACCGGGACTAGACTCCTACGAGCAGTACTTC. It translates to CASNKPGLDSYEQYF. Together with reference TRBV5-6 and TRBJ2-7, the CDR3 gives the full variable domain: DAGVTQSPTHLIKTRGQQVTLRCSPKSGHDTVSWYQQALGQGPQFIFQYYEEEERQRGNFPDRFSGHQFPNYSSELNVNALLLGDSALYLCASNKPGLDSYEQYFGPGTRLTVT.

The chain links TRBV7-9 to TRBJ2-2; the match to TRBD1 covers 11 bases. V shed 5 bases, J shed 4 bases, and the junction held 3 bases outside the gene matches. The V gene's germline CDR1 is SEHNR and CDR2 FQNEAQ (reference sequence). The CDR3 consists of 15 residues. In DNA, the CDR3 is TGTGCCAGCAGCGGACAGGGGGCCGGCACCGGGGAGCTGTTTTTT. Its protein is CASSGQGAGTGELFF.

Only one count was recorded for this clone. The chain combines TRBV28 with TRBJ1-5; 9 positions agree with TRBD1. V shed 6 bases and J 4 bases; nucleotides not matched to a gene: 4. Germline loops: CDR1 MDHEN, CDR2 SYDVKM. The CDR3 length is 14 residues. The CDR3 region is CASRPQGANQPQHF. Written as DNA, the CDR3 is TGTGCCAGCAGACCACAGGGGGCGAATCAGCCCCAGCATTTT.

The J gene is TRBJ2-1, the V gene TRBV15; TRBD2 matches at 7 bases. CDR3 length: 15 amino acids. Germline V gene data show CDR1 as LNHNV and CDR2 as YYDKDF (reference sequence). The ends lost 5 bases at V and 0 bases at J; junction bases unmatched: 4. The CDR3 DNA sequence: TGTGCCACCAGCTCCATAGCGGGCTCCTACAATGAGCAGTTCTTC. Protein sequence: CATSSIAGSYNEQFF.

Notes on this clone: The sample carries other DNA sequences with the same CDR3. CDR3 coding DNA: TGCGCCAGCAGTGAGTTCTACAGGGACGACTATGGCTACACCTTC. Its protein is CASSEFYRDDYGYTF. This chain connects TRBV10-1 to TRBJ1-2; D might be TRBD1 (6 bases). This CDR3 is 15 amino acids long. V was pared by 1 base and J by 3 bases, with 12 bases between. Germline V gene sequence: CDR1 WNHNN, CDR2 SYGVQD (reference sequence).

The genes are TRBV27 and TRBJ2-7; D is unresolved. CDR1 is MNHEY and CDR2 is SMNVEV in the germline V gene (reference sequence). V lost 6 bases and J 2 bases, leaving 17 bases between the germline ends. This CDR3 is built from 15 residues. The CDR3 reads CASRFGTPATYEQYF. The CDR3 region has the DNA TGTGCCAGCAGATTCGGCACTCCCGCTACCTACGAGCAGTACTTC.

This clone is a singleton in its sample. V is TRBV7-9 and J is TRBJ2-3, with 8 bases that match TRBD1. This CDR3 spans 16 amino acids. In germline, CDR1 is SEHNR, CDR2 FQNEAQ (reference sequence). V was pared by 5 bases and J by 2 bases, with 9 bases of the junction left unmatched. The CDR3, as DNA: TGTGCCAGCAGCGCCCGAAACAGGGGGAACACAGATACGCAGTATTTT. It yields the protein CASSARNRGNTDTQYF.

This clone was seen just once. The CDR3 spells CSAPQEGLQFF. CDR3 DNA: TGCAGTGCCCCTCAGGAGGGACTGCAGTTCTTC. The chain couples TRBV20-1 to TRBJ2-1; TRBD2 is a possible D gene (6 bases). There are 11 residues in the CDR3. V lost 6 bases and J 12 bases, leaving 15 bases between the germline ends. Germline V gene sequence: CDR1 DFQATT, CDR2 SNEGSKA (reference sequence).

The rearrangement links TRBV11-3 to TRBJ2-1, with 10 nucleotides matching TRBD2. The CDR3 has 16 residues. The germline gives CDR1 SGHNT, CDR2 YENEEA. With 5 bases clipped from V and 1 base from J, the junction kept 5 bases outside the gene matches. CDR3 sequence (DNA): TGTGCCAGCAGCGCTAGCGGGAGAAATTCCTACAATGAGCAGTTCTTC. It encodes CASSASGRNSYNEQFF. The full variable domain, in which reference TRBV11-3 and TRBJ2-1 provide the parts outside the CDR3, is EAGVVQSPRYKIIEKKQPVAFWCNPISGHNTLYWYLQNLGQGPELLIRYENEEAVDDSQLPKDRFSAERLKGVDSTLKIQPAELGDSAVYLCASSASGRNSYNEQFFGPGTRLTVL.

The J gene is TRBJ1-5, the V gene TRBV7-3, with D unresolved. The CDR3 loop spans 12 amino acids. V lost 0 bases and J lost 3, with 0 bases in between. Germline CDR1 reads SGHTA; CDR2 reads FQGTGA. This CDR3 reads CASSLTNQPQHF. CDR3 DNA: TGTGCCAGCAGCTTAACCAATCAGCCCCAGCATTTT.

This chain connects TRBV5-1 to TRBJ2-7; D is undetermined. The CDR3 is 14 residues long. CDR1 and CDR2 from the germline V gene are SGHRS and YFSETQ. The V gene lost 0 bases and the J gene lost 3 bases, with 10 bases spanning the gap. CDR3 bases: TGCGCCAGCAGCTTGGCTCTAGGGAACTACGAGCAGTACTTC. It encodes CASSLALGNYEQYF.